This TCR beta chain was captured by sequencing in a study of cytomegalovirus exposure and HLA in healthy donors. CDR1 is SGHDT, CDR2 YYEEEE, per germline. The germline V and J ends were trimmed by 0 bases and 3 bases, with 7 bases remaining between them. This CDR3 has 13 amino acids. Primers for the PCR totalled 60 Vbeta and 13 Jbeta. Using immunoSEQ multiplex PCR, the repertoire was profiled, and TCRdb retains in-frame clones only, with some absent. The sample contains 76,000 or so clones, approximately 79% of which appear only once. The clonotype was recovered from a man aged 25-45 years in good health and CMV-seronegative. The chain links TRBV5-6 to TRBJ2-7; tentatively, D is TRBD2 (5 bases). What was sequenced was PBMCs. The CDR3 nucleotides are TGTGCCAGCAGCTTGGGAGGGAACTACGAGCAGTACTTC. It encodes CASSLGGNYEQYF.